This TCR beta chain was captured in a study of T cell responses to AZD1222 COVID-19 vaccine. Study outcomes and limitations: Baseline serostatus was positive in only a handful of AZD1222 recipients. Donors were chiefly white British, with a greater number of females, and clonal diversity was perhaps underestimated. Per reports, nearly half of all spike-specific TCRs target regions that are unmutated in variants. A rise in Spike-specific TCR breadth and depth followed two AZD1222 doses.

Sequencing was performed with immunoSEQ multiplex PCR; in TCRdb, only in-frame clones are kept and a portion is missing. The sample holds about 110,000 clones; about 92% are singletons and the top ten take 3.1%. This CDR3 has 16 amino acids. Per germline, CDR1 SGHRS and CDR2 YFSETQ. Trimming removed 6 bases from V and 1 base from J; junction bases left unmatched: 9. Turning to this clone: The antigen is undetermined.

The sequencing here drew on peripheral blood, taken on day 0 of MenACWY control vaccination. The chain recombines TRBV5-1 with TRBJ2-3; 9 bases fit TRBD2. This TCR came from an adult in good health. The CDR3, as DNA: TGCGCCAGCACCCAGGGGCGGGGGGGCCGCACAGATACGCAGTATTTT. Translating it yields CASTQGRGGRTDTQYF. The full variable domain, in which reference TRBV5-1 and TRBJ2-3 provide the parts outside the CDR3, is KAGVTQTPRYLIKTRGQQVTLSCSPISGHRSVSWYQQTPGQGLQFLFEYFSETQRNKGNFPGRFSGRQFSNSRSEMNVSTLELGDSALYLCASTQGRGGRTDTQYFGPGTRLTVL.